The 32 T cell receptor beta chains below were found in one sample sequenced in a study of response to subunit inactivated influenza vaccine. TCRdb reprocessed the RT-PCR reads via MiXCR and lists one record per CDR3 protein. Of 530,000 or so distinct CDR3 sequences in the sample, over 9.5% were seen once. This sample comprised PBMCs from blood, obtained on the day of vaccination. The receptors derive from a man aged 50 or older who received an inactivated influenza vaccine.

The J gene is TRBJ2-1, the V gene TRBV9, with 7 bases identical to TRBD2. After removal of 2 bases from V and 7 bases from J, the junction contained 9 bases not matched to a gene. The CDR3 has 15 amino acids. The germline V gene encodes CDR1 SGDLS and CDR2 YYNGEE. The CDR3 DNA reads as TGTGCCAGCAGCGTGGAGGGGACTACGGGAAATGAGCAGTTCTTC. It specifies CASSVEGTTGNEQFF.

The DNA for the CDR3 is TGCGCCAGCAGCTTGGAGTTTGAAGAGACCCAGTACTTC. Encoded protein: CASSLEFEETQYF. The V gene is TRBV5-1, the J gene TRBJ2-5; D remains unclear. Trimming removed 0 bases from V and 3 bases from J, with 6 bases in between. The CDR3 runs 13 residues. Germline CDR1 SGHRS, CDR2 YFSETQ.

This clonotype was observed at least ten times. V is TRBV12-3 or TRBV12-4 and J is TRBJ2-7, with D hard to call. The CDR3 covers 12 residues. Trimming shortened V by 6 bases and J by 2 bases, and 8 bases separated the two germline ends. In DNA form, the CDR3 reads TGTGCCAGCAGGGGCCGAACCTACGAGCAGTACTTC. Translated: CASRGRTYEQYF.

To note about this clonotype: Without the conserved terminal phenylalanine or tryptophan, this CDR3 likely stems from a read error. This chain links TRBV7-9 with TRBJ2-3, with D possibly TRBD1 on 6 matching bases. The CDR3 is 15 amino acids. Germline V CDR1 and CDR2: SEHNR, FQNEAQ (reference sequence). Trimming cost V 4 bases and J 4 bases, with 15 bases left between them. CDR3 sequence (DNA): TGTGCCAGCAGCTCCGAGGGGGTTATCGCAGATACGCAGTATATT. It specifies CASSSEGVIADTQYI.

Only a few counts were recorded for this clonotype. The genes are TRBV5-1 and TRBJ1-6; weak D call: TRBD1 (5 bases). The ends were cut back, 4 bases at V and 8 bases at J, with 19 bases in the middle. This CDR3 spans 16 amino acids. Germline CDR1 SGHRS, CDR2 YFSETQ. The CDR3 nucleotides are TGCGCCAGCAGCGAAGATGGGGACGGTAGGGATTCACCCCTCCACTTT. Protein product: CASSEDGDGRDSPLHF.

This clonotype has more than one count but fewer than ten. The rearrangement uses TRBV12-3 or TRBV12-4 and TRBJ2-5, with D possibly being TRBD1 or TRBD2 (6 bases each). This CDR3 region has 14 residues. Between the trimmed V and J ends, which lost 6 bases and 4 bases, there was a span of 15 bases. This CDR3 reads CASSRKGGLETQYF. The DNA of the CDR3 is TGTGCCAGCAGCCGAAAGGGGGGATTAGAGACCCAGTACTTC.

This chain uses TRBV10-3 with TRBJ2-2; weak D call: TRBD1 (5 bases). The length of the CDR3 is 16 residues. Germline CDR1 and CDR2: ENHRY and SYGVKD. Trimming took off 0 bases at V and 4 bases at J, with 12 bases between the two ends. The CDR3 nucleotides read TGTGCCATCAGTGAGTCGGTCCAGGGTGGCACCGGGGAGCTGTTTTTT. Amino acid sequence: CAISESVQGGTGELFF.

Of note for this clonotype: A much more abundant neighbour one base away suggests this may be a read error. The gene calls are TRBV2 and TRBJ2-1; the match to TRBD2 covers 7 bases. The germline gives CDR1 SNHLY, CDR2 FYNNEI. The CDR3 is made up of 15 amino acids. The CDR3 DNA sequence: TGTGTCAGCAGTGCAACGGGAGGCGGGTACAATGAGCAGTTCTTC. Translated: CVSSATGGGYNEQFF.

Notes on this clonotype: Being one base from a much bigger clone, this may be a read error. This chain joins TRBV5-1 and TRBJ2-4; 7 bases map to TRBD1. Unmatched junction bases numbered 16, after V lost 5 bases and J lost 2 bases. The CDR3 totals 18 residues. Germline V lookup: CDR1 SGHRS, CDR2 YFSETQ. The CDR3 DNA follows: TGCGCCAGCAGTCGAACCGGGACAGACGCTATACCCAAAAACATTCAGTACTTC. Translated: CASSRTGTDAIPKNIQYF.

This clonotype has at least ten counts. This CDR3 is CSARDFLAGEDDEQYF. The CDR3 DNA reads as TGCAGTGCTAGAGATTTCTTGGCGGGAGAGGATGACGAGCAGTACTTC. This sequence joins TRBV20-1 and TRBJ2-7; 7 bases agree with TRBD2. The CDR3 has 16 residues. Looked up from germline, CDR1 is DFQATT and CDR2 is SNEGSKA (reference sequence). Unmatched junction bases numbered 13, after V lost 0 bases and J lost 5 bases.

This clonotype was recorded at least ten times. The chain is built from TRBV6-5 and TRBJ2-3, with D perhaps given as TRBD1 or TRBD2 (5 bases each). V was clipped by 3 bases and J by 0 bases, with 10 bases between them. Germline V gene sequence: CDR1 MNHEY, CDR2 SVGAGI. This CDR3 is built from 15 residues. The DNA of the CDR3 is TGTGCCAGCAGTTATGGGGGACCTAGCACAGATACGCAGTATTTT. Protein: CASSYGGPSTDTQYF.

This clonotype was counted many times. The chain has TRBV27 and TRBJ2-2; maybe TRBD1 (6 bases). The CDR3 is 17 amino acids. V dropped 3 bases and J dropped 6 bases, with 20 bases sitting between them. The germline gives CDR1 MNHEY, CDR2 SMNVEV (reference sequence). The CDR3 sequence is CASSFSPISGAPGELFF. In DNA form, the CDR3 reads TGTGCCAGCAGTTTTTCCCCGATCTCAGGGGCCCCCGGGGAGCTGTTTTTT.

The rearrangement joins TRBV3-1 to TRBJ2-1; D perhaps matches TRBD2 (6 bases). Trimming removed 2 bases from V and 5 bases from J, with 16 bases in between. Germline assignment: CDR1 LGHDT and CDR2 YNNKEL (reference sequence). This CDR3 has 16 amino acids. Here the CDR3 DNA reads TGTGCCAGCAGCCAACCCGGGGTAGCGGCTAACAATGAGCAGTTCTTC. This gives the protein CASSQPGVAANNEQFF.

The genes are TRBV10-3 and TRBJ2-7, with TRBD2 matching 10 bases. The germline CDR1 and CDR2 sequences are ENHRY and SYGVKD. V dropped 0 bases and J dropped 4; count of bases not matched to a gene: 3. The CDR3 is 15 residues long. The CDR3 DNA is TGTGCCATCAGTGAGTCCCTAGCGGGGGAATACGAGCAGTACTTC. This gives the protein CAISESLAGEYEQYF.

This clonotype showed up just a few times. The chain couples TRBV12-3 or TRBV12-4 to TRBJ2-2; D might be TRBD1 or TRBD2, each matching 5 bases. V shed 7 bases and J shed 5 bases, with 14 bases lying between them. The length of the CDR3 is 14 residues. CDR3 DNA sequence: TGTGCCAGCACCGCCGGGACCCTTACCGGGGAGCTGTTTTTT. As protein: CASTAGTLTGELFF.

The chain couples TRBV6-1 to TRBJ2-7, with 10 bases identical to TRBD1. With V trimmed by 5 bases and J by 5 bases, 12 bases remained unmatched. The CDR3 loop spans 16 amino acids. Looked up from germline, CDR1 is MNHNS and CDR2 is SASEGT. CDR3 in DNA: TGTGCCAGCAGTAGAAGACCCGGGACAGGGGAGCACGAGCAGTACTTC. Translating it yields CASSRRPGTGEHEQYF.

This chain joins TRBV7-7 and TRBJ2-3, with D unresolved. Looked up from germline, CDR1 is SSHAT and CDR2 is FNYEAQ (reference sequence). The CDR3 length is 14 residues. V gave up 8 bases and J gave up 4 bases, with 16 bases separating them. The CDR3 loop reads CASSPQLGSDTQYF. The CDR3 nucleotides are TGTGCCAGCTCCCCGCAGCTCGGTTCAGATACGCAGTATTTT.

The chain couples TRBV9 to TRBJ2-5; D ambiguous. The V gene lost 3 bases and the J gene lost 4 bases, with 10 bases spanning the gap. Germline V gene lookup returns CDR1 SGDLS and CDR2 YYNGEE. This CDR3 has 13 amino acids. The CDR3 loop reads CASSEFERETQYF. In DNA, the CDR3 is TGTGCCAGCAGCGAGTTTGAGCGAGAGACCCAGTACTTC.

V usage is TRBV21-1 and J usage is TRBJ2-1; no DNA check was done on the table's D call, TRBD1. TRBV21-1 is recorded as a pseudogene. This CDR3 region has 17 residues. CDR3 in DNA: TGTGCCAGCAGCAAAACCCGGCCGGGAAGGGATTACAATGAGCAGTTCTTC. Encoded protein: CASSKTRPGRDYNEQFF.

The chain uses TRBV5-1 and TRBJ2-6; 8 nucleotides agree with TRBD1. The length of the CDR3 is 15 residues. After removal of 4 bases from V and 2 bases from J, the junction contained 2 bases not matched to a gene. CDR1 is SGHRS and CDR2 is YFSETQ in the germline V gene. The CDR3 region has the DNA TGCGCCAGCAGCCCAGGGGGCCCTGGGGCCAACGTCCTGACTTTC. It yields the protein CASSPGGPGANVLTF.

This rearrangement joins TRBV7-9 to TRBJ2-4, with D uncertain. Trimming took 1 base from V and 0 from J, leaving 10 bases between them. The CDR3 consists of 16 residues. Germline V gives CDR1 SEHNR, CDR2 FQNEAQ (reference sequence). The CDR3 region has the DNA TGTGCCAGCAGCTTAGAGGTCTCGGTAGCCAAAAACATTCAGTACTTC. Amino acid sequence: CASSLEVSVAKNIQYF.

In its sample, this clonotype was seen a few times. This rearrangement joins TRBV6-1 to TRBJ1-2; the match to TRBD1 covers 7 bases. This CDR3 is 14 amino acids long. Looked up from germline, CDR1 is MNHNS and CDR2 is SASEGT. Trimming cost V 5 bases and J 1 base; bases outside gene matches: 4. CDR3 sequence reads: CASSQQGYNYGYTF. CDR3 coding DNA: TGTGCCAGCAGTCAACAGGGGTATAACTATGGCTACACCTTC.

This clonotype appeared many times. This chain joins TRBV6-5 and TRBJ2-1; D call uncertain. CDR3 length: 14 residues. CDR1 is MNHEY, CDR2 SVGAGI, per germline. Trimming stripped 2 bases from V and 5 bases from J, with 10 bases between. The CDR3 DNA is TGTGCCAGCAGTTACCAGGCGGCTAACAATGAGCAGTTCTTC. This sequence encodes CASSYQAANNEQFF.

This chain uses TRBV2 with TRBJ2-2; tentatively, D is TRBD1 or TRBD2 (6 bases each). CDR1 and CDR2 from the germline V gene are SNHLY and FYNNEI. V lost 7 bases, J lost 2 bases, and 26 bases lay in between. The CDR3 length is 19 residues. The CDR3 DNA reads as TGTGCCAGCACCCGCGTTCACTTTCAGGGGCGGGAAAACACCGGGGAGCTGTTTTTT. Protein product: CASTRVHFQGRENTGELFF.

The chain links TRBV5-1 to TRBJ2-7, with no clear D. The ends were cut back, 0 bases at V and 5 bases at J, with 9 bases in the middle. This CDR3 comprises 13 residues. The germline CDR1 and CDR2 sequences are SGHRS and YFSETQ. The CDR3 DNA follows: TGCGCCAGCAGCTTGGAAGTTTTCCACGAGCAGTACTTC. This sequence encodes CASSLEVFHEQYF.

In its sample, this clonotype was seen many times. V and J are TRBV5-1 and TRBJ2-1; 12 bases line up with TRBD2. CDR3 length: 15 amino acids. Germline V gene lookup returns CDR1 SGHRS and CDR2 YFSETQ. J was trimmed by 8 bases and V by 5 bases; bases with no gene match: 8. CDR3 region: CASSPTSGGNYEQFF. DNA of the CDR3: TGCGCCAGCAGTCCCACTAGCGGGGGGAACTATGAGCAGTTCTTC. The variable domain in full, with the rest retrieved from reference TRBV5-1 and TRBJ2-1, is KAGVTQTPRYLIKTRGQQVTLSCSPISGHRSVSWYQQTPGQGLQFLFEYFSETQRNKGNFPGRFSGRQFSNSRSEMNVSTLELGDSALYLCASSPTSGGNYEQFFGPGTRLTVL.

This clonotype was found a few times. The rearrangement links TRBV20-1 to TRBJ2-2, with D hard to call. Per the germline V gene, CDR1 is DFQATT and CDR2 is SNEGSKA (reference sequence). The CDR3 runs to 13 residues. V was pared by 6 bases and J by 2 bases, with 10 bases between. CDR3 nucleotides: TGCAGTGCGGCACATCCCAACACCGGGGAGCTGTTTTTT. It yields the protein CSAAHPNTGELFF.

This clonotype showed up just a few times. The chain joins TRBV7-2 to TRBJ2-7; D remains ambiguous. V lost 2 bases to trimming and J lost 2 bases, with 10 bases between them. There are 14 residues in the CDR3. Germline values: CDR1 SGHTA, CDR2 FQGNSA. CDR3 in amino acids: CASSLFGGPYEQYF. The CDR3 region has the DNA TGTGCCAGCAGCTTATTCGGCGGCCCCTACGAGCAGTACTTC.

This clonotype was detected a few times. This chain connects TRBV27 to TRBJ2-3; no definite D call. Germline CDR1 is MNHEY and CDR2 is SMNVEV (reference sequence). CDR3 length equals 16 residues. Deletions cut 5 bases from V and 4 bases from J, with 19 bases between. This CDR3 is CASSVPGPLGADTQYF. In DNA form, the CDR3 reads TGTGCCAGCAGTGTACCAGGCCCGCTGGGCGCAGATACGCAGTATTTT.

This clonotype was picked up a small number of times. The gene calls are TRBV10-3 and TRBJ1-6; 10 bases align to TRBD1. With 6 bases clipped from V and 9 bases from J, the junction kept 17 bases outside the gene matches. Germline V gives CDR1 ENHRY, CDR2 SYGVKD. The CDR3 is 18 amino acids. The CDR3 reads CAISEGLLPGQGRSPLHF. As DNA, the CDR3 is TGTGCCATCAGCGAAGGCCTATTACCGGGACAGGGGCGTTCACCCCTCCACTTT.

This clonotype was observed a few times. This chain links TRBV12-5 with TRBJ2-2; no clear D. Deletions cut 6 bases from V and 4 bases from J, with 12 bases between. This CDR3 is 14 amino acids long. Germline V lookup: CDR1 LGHNT, CDR2 FRNRAP. CDR3 loop: CASGPKDVTGELFF. The CDR3 DNA reads as TGTGCTAGTGGCCCCAAAGATGTCACCGGGGAGCTGTTTTTT.

This clonotype was detected a few times. CDR3 sequence: CASSWAETYEQYF. As DNA, the CDR3 is TGTGCCAGCAGTTGGGCTGAAACCTACGAGCAGTACTTC. The V gene is TRBV6-2 or TRBV6-3, the J gene TRBJ2-7; D gene uncertain. In germline, CDR1 is MNHEY, CDR2 SVGEGT. The CDR3 spans 13 residues. Trimming took off 4 bases at V and 2 bases at J, with 9 bases between the two ends.